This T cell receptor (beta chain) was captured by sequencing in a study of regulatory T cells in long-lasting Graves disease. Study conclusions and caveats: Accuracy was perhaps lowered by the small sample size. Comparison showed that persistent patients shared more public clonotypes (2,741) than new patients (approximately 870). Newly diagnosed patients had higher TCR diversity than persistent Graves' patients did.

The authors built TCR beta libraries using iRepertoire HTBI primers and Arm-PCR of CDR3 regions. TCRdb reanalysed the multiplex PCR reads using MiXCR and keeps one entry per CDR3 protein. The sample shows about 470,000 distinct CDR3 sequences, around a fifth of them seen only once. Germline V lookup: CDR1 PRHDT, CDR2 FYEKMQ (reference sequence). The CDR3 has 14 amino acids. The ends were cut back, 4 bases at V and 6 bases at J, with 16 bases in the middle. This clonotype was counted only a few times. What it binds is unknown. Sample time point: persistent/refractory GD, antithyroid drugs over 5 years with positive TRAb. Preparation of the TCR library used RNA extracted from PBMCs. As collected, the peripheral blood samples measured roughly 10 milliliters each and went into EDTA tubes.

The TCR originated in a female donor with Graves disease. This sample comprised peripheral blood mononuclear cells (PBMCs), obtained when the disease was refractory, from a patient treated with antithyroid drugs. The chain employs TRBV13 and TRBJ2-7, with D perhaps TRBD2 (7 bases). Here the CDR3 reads CASSSLMRGGEQYF. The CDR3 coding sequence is TGTGCCAGCAGCTCGCTTATGAGGGGGGGCGAGCAGTACTTC.